A selection of T cell receptor beta chains follows, all from one sample in a study of T cell repertoires in cytomegalovirus infection. TCRdb redid the calling of the reads with MiXCR, one entry per CDR3 protein. The table lists approximately 110,000 distinct CDR3 sequences, 30% to 35% of them singletons. Antigen specificity for these receptors is unknown. The starting material was CD8+ T cells from cultured PBMCs, obtained from culture after CMV antigen stimulation. These receptors all stem from a human donor in good health (CMV status not recorded). Some clones in this sample may be carry-over from other donors' samples. CDR3s include the opening cysteine and the closing phenylalanine or tryptophan. Each record gives: J gene, V gene, clone size, D gene, CDR3 DNA, CDR3 protein. The D gene is left open where the match is weak. Size is omitted from some rows. Given values are once, few, many or a class for expanded clones.

TRBJ1-1 | TRBV28 | - | - | TGTGCCAGCAGTCTTACGACGGGAAACACTGAAGCTTTCTTT | CASSLTTGNTEAFF
TRBJ1-2 | TRBV4-1 | few | - | TGCGCCAGCAGCCAAGAACCAGGGAACTATGGCTACACCTTC | CASSQEPGNYGYTF
TRBJ2-6 | TRBV11-2 | - | - | TGTGCCAGCAGCTTACTGCGCGGCTCTGGGGCCAACGTCCTGACTTTC | CASSLLRGSGANVLTF
TRBJ1-6 | TRBV6-6 | few | - | TGTGCCAGCAGTTACATGGCCAATTCACCCCTCCACTTT | CASSYMANSPLHF
TRBJ2-5 | TRBV5-1 | - | - | TGCGCCAGCAGCTTGGCAGGGGCCTTGCAAGAGACCCAGTACTTC | CASSLAGALQETQYF
TRBJ2-2 | TRBV2 | - | - | TGTGCCAGCAGTGGGACTGCCGGGACCGGGGAGCTGTTTTTT | CASSGTAGTGELFF
TRBJ1-4 | TRBV7-8 | few | - | TGTGCCAGCAGCTTAGCGGAGTCCCGGAGGCTGTTTTTT | CASSLAESRRLFF
TRBJ2-1 | TRBV7-6 | - | - | TGTGCCAGCAGCGGGACCAACTCCTACAATGAGCAGTTCTTC | CASSGTNSYNEQFF
TRBJ2-5 | TRBV7-9 | many | - | TGTGCCAGCAGCCGCCGGGACTCCGGAGAGACCCAGTACTTC | CASSRRDSGETQYF
TRBJ2-2 | TRBV6-6 | - | - | TGTGCCAGCAGCGCCGGGGAGCTGTTTTTT | CASSAGELFF
TRBJ2-3 | TRBV6-1 | - | - | TGTGCCAGCAGTGAGGGTCCTTTTTCAGATACGCAGTATTTT | CASSEGPFSDTQYF
TRBJ2-3 | TRBV6-6 | - | - | TGTGCCAGCAGTTACGCGGTGACAGATACGCAGTATTTT | CASSYAVTDTQYF
TRBJ2-1 | TRBV6-1 | - | TRBD1 | TGTGCCAGCAGCCCGGGACAGGGCCAGTTCTTC | CASSPGQGQFF
TRBJ2-5 | TRBV5-1 | once | TRBD1 | TGCGCCAGCAGCTTGGAACAGGGGGCTTTGGGGGAGACCCAGTACTTC | CASSLEQGALGETQYF